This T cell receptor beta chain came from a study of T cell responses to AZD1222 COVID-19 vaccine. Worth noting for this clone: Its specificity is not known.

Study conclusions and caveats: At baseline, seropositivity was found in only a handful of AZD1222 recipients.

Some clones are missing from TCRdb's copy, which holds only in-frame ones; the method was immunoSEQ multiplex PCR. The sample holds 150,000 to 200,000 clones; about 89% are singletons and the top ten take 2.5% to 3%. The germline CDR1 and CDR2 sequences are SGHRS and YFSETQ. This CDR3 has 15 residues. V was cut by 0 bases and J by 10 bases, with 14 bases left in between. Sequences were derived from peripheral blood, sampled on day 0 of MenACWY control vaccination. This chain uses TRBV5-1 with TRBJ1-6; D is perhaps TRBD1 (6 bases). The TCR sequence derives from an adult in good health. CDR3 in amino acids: CASSLVQGEGSPLHF. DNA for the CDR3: TGCGCCAGCAGCTTGGTACAGGGAGAAGGATCACCCCTCCACTTT.